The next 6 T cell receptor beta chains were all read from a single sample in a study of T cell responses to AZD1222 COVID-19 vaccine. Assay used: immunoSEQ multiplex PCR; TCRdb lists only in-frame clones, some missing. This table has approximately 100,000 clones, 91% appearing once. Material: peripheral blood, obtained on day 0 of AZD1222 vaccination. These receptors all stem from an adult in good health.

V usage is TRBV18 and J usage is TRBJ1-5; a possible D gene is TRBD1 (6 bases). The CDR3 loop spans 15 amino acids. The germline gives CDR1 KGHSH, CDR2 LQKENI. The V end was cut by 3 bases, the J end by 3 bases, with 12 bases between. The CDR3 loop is CASSPYTGNNQPQHF. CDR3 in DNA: TGTGCCAGCTCACCCTACACAGGGAACAATCAGCCCCAGCATTTT.

In DNA, the CDR3 is TGTGCCAGCAGCGAGGGTCATGGCTACACCTTC. Protein sequence: CASSEGHGYTF. V is TRBV27 and J is TRBJ1-2; D unclear. The CDR3 extends over 11 amino acids. Per germline, CDR1 MNHEY and CDR2 SMNVEV (reference sequence). Trimming cost V 6 bases and J 6 bases, with 8 bases left between them.

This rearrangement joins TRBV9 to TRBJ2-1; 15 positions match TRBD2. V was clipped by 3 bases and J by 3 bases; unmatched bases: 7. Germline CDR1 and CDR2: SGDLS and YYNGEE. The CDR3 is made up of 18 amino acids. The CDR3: CASSGGGTSGRIYNEQFF. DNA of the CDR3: TGTGCCAGCAGCGGCGGGGGGACTAGCGGGAGGATCTACAATGAGCAGTTCTTC.

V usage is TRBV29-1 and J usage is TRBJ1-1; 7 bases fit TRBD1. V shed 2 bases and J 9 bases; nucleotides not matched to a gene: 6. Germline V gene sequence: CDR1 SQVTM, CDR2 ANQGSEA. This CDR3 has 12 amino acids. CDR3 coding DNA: TGCAGCGTTGAAATGGAGACAGGGCAAGCTTTCTTT. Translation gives CSVEMETGQAFF.

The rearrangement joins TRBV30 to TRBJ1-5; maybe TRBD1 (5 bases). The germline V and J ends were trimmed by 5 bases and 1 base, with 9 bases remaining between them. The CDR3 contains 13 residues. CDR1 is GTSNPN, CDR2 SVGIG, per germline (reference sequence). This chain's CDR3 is CAWADRSNQPQHF. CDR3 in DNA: TGTGCCTGGGCCGACAGAAGCAATCAGCCCCAGCATTTT.

This chain's CDR3 is CASSLWTATGANVLTF. The CDR3, as DNA: TGTGCCAGCAGTTTATGGACCGCCACTGGGGCCAACGTCCTGACTTTC. The rearrangement uses TRBV27 and TRBJ2-6; no definite D call. The CDR3 is 16 residues long. The ends were cut back, 1 base at V and 2 bases at J, with 9 bases in the middle. CDR1 and CDR2 (germline): MNHEY, SMNVEV (reference sequence).